Below are 29 T cell receptor beta chains sequenced from a single sample in a study of shared clonotypes between healthy human individuals (dated by TCRdb to about 2020). Library preparation was by the immunoSEQ multiplex PCR assay. TCRdb stores this immuneACCESS table with in-frame sequences only. Part of the clones is absent; in the studies checked, under half of the shortfall reflects unresolved V genes, and no reason is known for the rest. For this sample there are hundreds of thousands of clones; 74% appear just once. The top ten hold under 2% of the sample. The sample taken for sequencing was memory CD4+ T cells sorted from blood. What this sample's cell subset or site label stands for: CD45RA-negative fraction. Receptors were obtained from a woman aged 25-40 years in good health.

This clone was found many times. V gene TRBV7-9 combines with J gene TRBJ2-7; 7 bases map to TRBD1. Looked up from germline, CDR1 is SEHNR and CDR2 is FQNEAQ (reference sequence). V was pared by 6 bases and J by 4 bases, with 9 bases of the junction left unmatched. The CDR3 has 14 amino acids. The CDR3 bases are TGTGCCAGCAGTTCCTACGGGACAGCATACGAGCAGTACTTC. As protein: CASSSYGTAYEQYF.

This clone was seen at least ten times. The V call is TRBV19, the J call TRBJ1-5; perhaps TRBD1 as D (6 bases). Germline CDR1 LNHDA, CDR2 SQIVND (reference sequence). Trimming removed 6 bases from V and 9 bases from J, with 15 bases in between. CDR3 size: 13 residues. CDR3 amino acids: CASRTGYGPPQHF. The CDR3 region has the DNA TGTGCCAGTAGAACAGGGTATGGTCCGCCCCAGCATTTT.

V and J are TRBV10-1 and TRBJ2-3; TRBD2 matches at 14 bases. Trimming at V came to 2 bases and at J to 3 bases, leaving 4 bases not matched to a gene. The length of the CDR3 is 17 residues. Germline-derived CDR1 and CDR2 are WNHNN and SYGVQD (reference sequence). CDR3 nucleotide sequence: TGCGCCAGCAGTGAGGGGACTAGCGGGAGAAGGACAGATACGCAGTATTTT. As protein: CASSEGTSGRRTDTQYF.

The chain joins TRBV19 to TRBJ2-2, with D possibly being TRBD2 (6 bases). V dropped 6 bases and J dropped 3 bases, with 17 bases sitting between them. The germline V gene encodes CDR1 LNHDA and CDR2 SQIVND (reference sequence). The CDR3 contains 16 residues. The CDR3 nucleotides read TGTGCCAGTAGCCTCACGGACATAGCGGACACCGGGGAGCTGTTTTTT. This codes for CASSLTDIADTGELFF.

The chain links TRBV5-4 to TRBJ2-7; 7 nucleotides match TRBD2. Looked up from germline, CDR1 is SGHNT and CDR2 is YYREEE (reference sequence). V was clipped by 5 bases and J by 4 bases; unmatched bases: 18. The CDR3 sequence is 17 residues long. CDR3 protein: CASSLGGTDMRAYEQYF. The DNA for the CDR3 is TGTGCCAGCAGTCTGGGGGGGACGGACATGCGGGCGTACGAGCAGTACTTC.

The chain links TRBV28 to TRBJ2-7; 7 bases fit TRBD2. After removal of 5 bases from V and 5 bases from J, the junction contained 9 bases not matched to a gene. Per the germline V gene, CDR1 is MDHEN and CDR2 is SYDVKM. The CDR3 totals 14 residues. In DNA form, the CDR3 reads TGTGCCAGCAGTAACACGGGGGGATGGGACGAGCAGTACTTC. It is translated as CASSNTGGWDEQYF. Variable domain in full (rest from reference TRBV28 and TRBJ2-7): DVKVTQSSRYLVKRTGEKVFLECVQDMDHENMFWYRQDPGLGLRLIYFSYDVKMKEKGDIPEGYSVSREKKERFSLILESASTNQTSMYLCASSNTGGWDEQYFGPGTRLTVT.

J is TRBJ2-2 and V is TRBV7-9; D is unresolved. This CDR3 spans 15 amino acids. Deletions cut 8 bases from V and 0 bases from J, with 13 bases between. The germline V gene encodes CDR1 SEHNR and CDR2 FQNEAQ (reference sequence). CDR3 bases: TGTGCCAGCGGCGGACGGATACCGAACACCGGGGAGCTGTTTTTT. It yields the protein CASGGRIPNTGELFF.

The rearrangement uses TRBV4-1 and TRBJ2-1, with D unresolved. Germline V lookup: CDR1 MGHRA, CDR2 YSYEKL. The CDR3 runs 13 residues. V was clipped by 3 bases and J by 12 bases, with 15 bases between them. The CDR3 region is CASSQTGRPRQFF. DNA of the CDR3: TGCGCCAGCAGCCAGACCGGGCGCCCTCGGCAGTTCTTC.

The chain combines TRBV6-6 with TRBJ1-2, with D maybe TRBD1 (5 bases). Trimming took 7 bases from V and 3 from J, leaving 18 bases between them. This CDR3 is 15 amino acids long. The germline V gene has CDR1 MNHNY and CDR2 SVGAGI (reference sequence). The CDR3 reads CASTEPGDADYGYTF. The CDR3 DNA sequence: TGTGCCAGCACCGAACCGGGGGACGCGGACTATGGCTACACCTTC.

V and J are TRBV7-6 and TRBJ2-7, with TRBD2 identical over 8 bases. Germline V gene lookup returns CDR1 SGHVS and CDR2 FNYEAQ. This CDR3 is built from 14 residues. V trimming: 4 bases; J trimming: 4 bases; junction bases outside the gene matches: 6. This CDR3 is CASSSAGLAYEQYF. CDR3 in DNA: TGTGCCAGCAGCTCCGCAGGACTAGCTTACGAGCAGTACTTC.

The chain has TRBV5-1 and TRBJ2-1; 7 bases agree with TRBD2. The CDR3 extends over 15 amino acids. The V gene's germline CDR1 is SGHRS and CDR2 YFSETQ. The J segment lost 2 bases and the V segment lost 8 bases, leaving 10 bases of the junction unmatched. CDR3 sequence (DNA): TGCGCCAGTGAACCCACTAGCGAGGCCTACAATGAGCAGTTCTTC. Its protein product is CASEPTSEAYNEQFF.

The chain employs TRBV2 and TRBJ2-3, with 7 bases lining up with TRBD1. The germline CDR1 and CDR2 sequences are SNHLY and FYNNEI. V was pared by 5 bases and J by 3 bases, with 8 bases of the junction left unmatched. This CDR3 has 15 amino acids. The CDR3 region is CASSTDRAPTDTQYF. The CDR3, as DNA: TGTGCCAGCAGTACTGACAGGGCCCCTACAGATACGCAGTATTTT.

The V call is TRBV28, the J call TRBJ1-4, with D possibly matching TRBD1 (5 bases). V was pared by 3 bases and J by 2 bases, with 16 bases between. This CDR3 region has 17 residues. Germline V lookup: CDR1 MDHEN, CDR2 SYDVKM. The CDR3 protein is CASSLVGTGDTNEKLFF. In DNA form, the CDR3 reads TGTGCCAGCAGTTTGGTCGGGACGGGGGACACTAATGAAAAACTGTTTTTT.

The chain has TRBV10-3 and TRBJ2-1, with D possibly matching TRBD2 (6 bases). Trimming cost V 0 bases and J 9 bases, with 15 bases left between them. CDR3 length equals 15 residues. CDR1 and CDR2 from the germline V gene are ENHRY and SYGVKD. This CDR3 is CAISESLLSGSEQFF. The CDR3 DNA reads as TGTGCCATCAGTGAGTCATTACTTAGCGGTAGTGAGCAGTTCTTC.

Comment on this clone: A read error may be the cause here, since a much bigger clone is one base away. The chain joins TRBV2 to TRBJ1-2; TRBD1 agrees at 9 bases. Per the germline V gene, CDR1 is SNHLY and CDR2 is FYNNEI. Trimming cost V 6 bases and J 4 bases; bases outside gene matches: 0. The CDR3 has 12 residues. CDR3 sequence reads: CASRTGGYGYTF. CDR3 DNA sequence: TGTGCCAGCAGGACAGGGGGCTATGGCTACACCTTC.

This clone has just a few counts. The chain recombines TRBV5-1 with TRBJ1-4; D remains ambiguous. With 2 bases removed from V and 8 bases from J, the gap between germline ends came to 16 bases. The CDR3 covers 15 residues. Germline CDR1 is SGHRS and CDR2 is YFSETQ. CDR3 protein: CASSFSYDGGEKLFF. The CDR3 DNA follows: TGCGCCAGCAGCTTCAGTTACGACGGCGGGGAAAAACTGTTTTTT.

Turning to this clone: Additional DNA sequences in this sample encode the identical CDR3. The CDR3 DNA sequence: TGTGCCAGCAGCTTAGTGGAGGGCAATGAGCAGTTCTTC. It codes for CASSLVEGNEQFF. The genes are TRBV11-2 and TRBJ2-1, with D possibly matching TRBD2 (6 bases). Per the germline V gene, CDR1 is SGHAT and CDR2 is FQNNGV. Trimming removed 1 base from V and 6 bases from J, with 7 bases in between. The CDR3 runs to 13 residues.

The V gene is TRBV7-9, the J gene TRBJ2-3, with 10 bases lining up with TRBD2. Looked up from germline, CDR1 is SEHNR and CDR2 is FQNEAQ (reference sequence). V shed 1 base and J 5 bases; nucleotides not matched to a gene: 3. The CDR3 totals 15 residues. As DNA, the CDR3 is TGTGCCAGCAGCTTAGTCTTAGCGGGAGGAGATACGCAGTATTTT. This codes for CASSLVLAGGDTQYF.

This clone was seen a handful of times. This sequence joins TRBV27 and TRBJ1-1, with D hard to call. The germline V gene encodes CDR1 MNHEY and CDR2 SMNVEV (reference sequence). V gave up 6 bases and J gave up 6 bases, with 14 bases separating them. The CDR3 is 13 amino acids. The CDR3 here is CASRPHLDSEAFF. The CDR3, as DNA: TGTGCCAGCAGACCACACTTGGACTCTGAAGCTTTCTTT.

The chain uses TRBV7-6 and TRBJ2-7, with 9 bases matching TRBD1. The CDR3 runs 15 residues. Trimming took 5 bases from V and 4 from J; bases not matched to a gene: 9. Germline V gives CDR1 SGHVS, CDR2 FNYEAQ. CDR3 in DNA: TGTGCCAGCAGCAGGGGGGACAGGGATCGTTACGAGCAGTACTTC. Translation: CASSRGDRDRYEQYF. The whole variable domain, remainder taken from reference TRBV7-6 and TRBJ2-7, is GAGVSQSPRYKVTKRGQDVALRCDPISGHVSLYWYRQALGQGPEFLTYFNYEAQQDKSGLPNDRFSAERPEGSISTLTIQRTEQRDSAMYRCASSRGDRDRYEQYFGPGTRLTVT.

The chain employs TRBV7-8 and TRBJ1-5; 9 positions agree with TRBD1. CDR3 length: 15 residues. The J segment lost 4 bases and the V segment lost 1 base, leaving 2 bases of the junction unmatched. Germline CDR1 is SGHVS and CDR2 is FQNEAQ. The CDR3 spells CASSLVGTGNQPQHF. CDR3 coding DNA: TGTGCCAGCAGCTTAGTTGGGACAGGGAATCAGCCCCAGCATTTT.

In regard to this clone: A much bigger clone sits one base away, suggesting this may be a read error. CDR3 region: CASTQGQGYNEQFF. CDR3 DNA: TGTGCCAGCACCCAGGGACAGGGTTACAATGAGCAGTTCTTC. The chain has TRBV27 and TRBJ2-1; the match to TRBD1 covers 9 bases. The germline V gene has CDR1 MNHEY and CDR2 SMNVEV (reference sequence). The CDR3 has 14 amino acids. V trimming: 7 bases; J trimming: 4 bases; junction bases outside the gene matches: 5.

The chain employs TRBV7-3 and TRBJ2-3; D unclear. The germline V gene has CDR1 SGHTA and CDR2 FQGTGA. Trimming cost V 2 bases and J 4 bases, with 16 bases left between them. This CDR3 has 16 residues. In nucleotides, the CDR3 is TGTGCCAGCAGCTTACTGGGGAACAACTCTCCAGATACGCAGTATTTT. It yields the protein CASSLLGNNSPDTQYF.

V and J are TRBV2 and TRBJ1-1; D possibly corresponds to TRBD1 (6 bases). The CDR3 runs 15 residues. CDR1 is SNHLY and CDR2 is FYNNEI in the germline V gene. The V end lost 7 bases, the J end lost 5 bases, and 20 bases lay between the germline ends. CDR3 loop: CASTIGGGSKTEAFF. For the CDR3, the DNA is TGTGCCAGCACCATAGGGGGGGGAAGTAAGACTGAAGCTTTCTTT.

The chain uses TRBV11-2 and TRBJ2-5, with D hard to call. The better agreement between TRBJ2-7 and the DNA end casts doubt on the J call. CDR1 is SGHAT and CDR2 is FQNNGV in the germline V gene. The CDR3 length is 12 residues. CDR3 in amino acids: CASSLGHYEQYF. The CDR3 bases are TGTGCCAGCAGCTTAGGGCACTACGAGCAGTACTTC.

The chain carries TRBV9 and TRBJ1-1; D call uncertain. The V gene's germline CDR1 is SGDLS and CDR2 YYNGEE. V was clipped by 0 bases and J by 1 base, with 4 bases between them. This CDR3 has 13 residues. The CDR3 reads CASSVVANTEAFF. CDR3 DNA sequence: TGTGCCAGCAGCGTAGTGGCGAACACTGAAGCTTTCTTT.

This clone was detected only a few times. This chain joins TRBV5-8 and TRBJ1-2, with unresolved D. V was clipped by 1 base and J by 8 bases, with 6 bases between them. The germline CDR1 and CDR2 sequences are SGHTS and YDEGEE. The CDR3 sequence is 11 residues long. The CDR3 nucleotides read TGTGCCAGCAGCTTGTACGGCGGCTACACCTTC. Its protein is CASSLYGGYTF.

The chain is built from TRBV5-1 and TRBJ2-1, with D maybe TRBD2 (6 bases). This CDR3 has 15 amino acids. CDR1 and CDR2 (germline): SGHRS, YFSETQ. V was cut by 3 bases and J by 5 bases, with 15 bases left in between. CDR3 sequence (DNA): TGCGCCAGCAGCTCAAAGACTGGGGGGAACAATGAGCAGTTCTTC. Its protein product is CASSSKTGGNNEQFF.

The rearrangement links TRBV11-2 to TRBJ2-1; the D is unclear. CDR3 size: 15 residues. From germline, CDR1 is SGHAT and CDR2 FQNNGV. V lost 2 bases and J 1 base, leaving 9 bases between the germline ends. The CDR3 nucleotides read TGTGCCAGCAGCTTAAATCGGGTATCCTACAATGAGCAGTTCTTC. Its translation: CASSLNRVSYNEQFF.